The clone carrying this T cell receptor beta chain was seen ten or more times. Its antigen is unidentified. Trimming left V 3 bases short and J 7 bases short, with 9 bases between. The CDR3 is 12 residues long. This specimen comes from a study of neurological immune-mediated disorders. Study-level results: In HTLV-1-associated myelopathy, TCR clonal expansion was greatest, whereas multiple sclerosis had the least, falling below healthy controls.

TCRdb itself ran the 5' RACE reads through MiXCR, one entry per CDR3 protein. The sample consists of 80,000 to 100,000 distinct CDR3 sequences, around 3.4% of them appearing once. The V and J genes are TRBV12-3 or TRBV12-4 and TRBJ1-1; D is unresolved. The specimen sequenced was PBMCs. The source of this sequence is a woman aged 50 to 60 with multiple sclerosis. The CDR3 region has the DNA TGTGCCAGCAGTTTCGGTGGCGGTGAAGCTTTCTTT. This translates into CASSFGGGEAFF.